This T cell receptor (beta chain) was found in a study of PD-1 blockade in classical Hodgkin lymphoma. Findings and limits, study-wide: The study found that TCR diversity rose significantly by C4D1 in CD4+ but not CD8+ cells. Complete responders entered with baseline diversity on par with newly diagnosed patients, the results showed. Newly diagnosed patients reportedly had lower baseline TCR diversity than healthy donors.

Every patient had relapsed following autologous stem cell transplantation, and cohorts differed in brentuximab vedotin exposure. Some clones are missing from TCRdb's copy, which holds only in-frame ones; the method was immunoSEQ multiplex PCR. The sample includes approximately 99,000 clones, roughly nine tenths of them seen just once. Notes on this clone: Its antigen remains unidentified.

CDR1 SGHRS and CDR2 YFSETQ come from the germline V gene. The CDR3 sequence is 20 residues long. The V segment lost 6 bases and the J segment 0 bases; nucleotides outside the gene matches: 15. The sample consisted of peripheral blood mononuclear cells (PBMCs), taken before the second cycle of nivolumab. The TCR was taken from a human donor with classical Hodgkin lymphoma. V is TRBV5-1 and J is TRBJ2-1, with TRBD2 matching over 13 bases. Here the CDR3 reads CASMATLGTSGKSSYNEQFF. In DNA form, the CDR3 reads TGCGCCAGCATGGCCACCCTAGGGACTAGCGGGAAGAGCTCCTACAATGAGCAGTTCTTC.